This T cell receptor beta chain was recorded in a study of control samples from healthy donors and cancer patients. The CDR3 is 14 amino acids. The ends were cut back, 3 bases at V and 0 bases at J, with 8 bases in the middle. From germline, CDR1 is SGDLS and CDR2 YYNGEE. Repertoires were generated with immunoSEQ multiplex PCR, while TCRdb's copy carries only in-frame clones and drops some. The table shows under 80,000 clones, with 94% occurring only once. The chain combines TRBV9 with TRBJ2-3; TRBD2 is a possible D gene (6 bases). This clonotype originated in a woman between 40 and 55 years old in good health. Sequencing used blood. As DNA, the CDR3 is TGTGCCAGCAGCGCCCGGGGGAGCACAGATACGCAGTATTTT. This codes for CASSARGSTDTQYF.